The sequence of this T cell receptor beta chain was determined in a study of tissue T cells after allogeneic stem cell transplantation. Whole-study findings and limits: Limitations included a small, clinically heterogeneous cohort and limited sampling depth.

A note on this clone: Its matching antigen is unknown. Any gene name here is a mouse gene name. The read is 1 residue too short to cover the CDR3 end, so that end is filled in from the germline J gene.

Profiling relied on immunoSEQ multiplex PCR, and the TCRdb table lists in-frame clones only, not all of them. The profile covers thousands of clones, with less than 70% appearing a single time and roughly 26% taken by the ten largest. Time point indicated: mouse harvest day 7 after allogeneic transplant. Each mouse received 10^7 T-cell-depleted marrow cells plus 10^6 splenic CD5+ T cells by tail vein. B6 (H2b) cells into BALB/c (H2d) mice; tissues taken at day 7 or 14. Germline V gene data show CDR1 as LGHNA and CDR2 as YNLKQL (reference sequence). Trimming took 0 bases from V and 8 from J; bases not matched to a gene: 8. The CDR3 consists of 15 residues.

This sequence joins TRBV5 and TRBJ2-5, with 7 bases aligning to TRBD1. Sequenced input: spleen. This TCR came from a female BALB/c mouse given C57BL/6 T cells with graft-versus-host disease after an allogeneic hematopoietic cell transplant. CDR3 bases read: TGTGCCAGCAGCCAAGATACCCGGACAGGAGGCACCCAGTAC. It encodes CASSQDTRTGGTQY. The whole CDR3 protein is CASSQDTRTGGTQYF.